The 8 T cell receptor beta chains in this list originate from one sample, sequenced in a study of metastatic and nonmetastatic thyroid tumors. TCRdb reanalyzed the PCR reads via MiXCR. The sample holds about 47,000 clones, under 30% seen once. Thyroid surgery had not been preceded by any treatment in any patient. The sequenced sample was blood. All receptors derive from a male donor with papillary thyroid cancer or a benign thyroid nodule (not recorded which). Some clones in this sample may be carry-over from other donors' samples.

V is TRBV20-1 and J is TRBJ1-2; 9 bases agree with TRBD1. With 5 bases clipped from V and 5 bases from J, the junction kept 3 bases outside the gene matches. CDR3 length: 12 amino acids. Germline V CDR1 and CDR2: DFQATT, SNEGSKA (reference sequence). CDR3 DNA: TGCAGTGCTGGGACAGGGCAGTATGGCTACACCTTC. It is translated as CSAGTGQYGYTF.

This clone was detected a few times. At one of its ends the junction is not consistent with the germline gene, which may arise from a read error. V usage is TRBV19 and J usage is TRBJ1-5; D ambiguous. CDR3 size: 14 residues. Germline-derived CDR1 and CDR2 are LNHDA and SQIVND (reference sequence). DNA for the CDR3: TGTGCCATTAGTAACGCGGGCGGCGGCCAGCCCCATCATTTT. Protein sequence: CAISNAGGGQPHHF.

The CDR3 region is CASKLVPGMNTEAFF. The DNA for the CDR3 is TGTGCCAGCAAGTTGGTTCCAGGGATGAACACTGAAGCTTTCTTT. This rearrangement joins TRBV7-3 to TRBJ1-1; maybe TRBD1 (5 bases). Deletions cut 7 bases from V and 0 bases from J, with 15 bases between. This CDR3 is 15 amino acids long. Germline loops: CDR1 SGHTA, CDR2 FQGTGA.

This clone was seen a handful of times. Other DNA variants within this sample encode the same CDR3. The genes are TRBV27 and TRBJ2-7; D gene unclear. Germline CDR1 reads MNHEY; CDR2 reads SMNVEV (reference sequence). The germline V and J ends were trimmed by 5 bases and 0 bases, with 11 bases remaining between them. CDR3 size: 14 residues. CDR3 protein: CASSVSEISYEQYF. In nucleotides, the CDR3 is TGTGCCAGCAGTGTCAGCGAGATCTCCTACGAGCAGTACTTC.

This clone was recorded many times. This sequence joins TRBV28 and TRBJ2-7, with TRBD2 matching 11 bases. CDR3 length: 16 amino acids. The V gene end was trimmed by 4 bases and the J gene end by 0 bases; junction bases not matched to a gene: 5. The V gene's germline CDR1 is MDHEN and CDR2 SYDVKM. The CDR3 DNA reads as TGTGCCAGCAGTTCGGGTACTAGCGGGAGCTCCTACGAGCAGTACTTC. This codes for CASSSGTSGSSYEQYF.

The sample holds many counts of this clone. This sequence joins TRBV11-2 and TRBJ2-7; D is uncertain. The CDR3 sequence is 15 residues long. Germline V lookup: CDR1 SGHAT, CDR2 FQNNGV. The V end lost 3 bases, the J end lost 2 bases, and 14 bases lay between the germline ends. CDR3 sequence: CASSLVLKGPYEQYF. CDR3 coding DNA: TGTGCCAGCAGCTTGGTACTGAAGGGCCCCTACGAGCAGTACTTC.

CDR3 in DNA: TGTGCCAGCAGTTTGGCCGGGACAGGGTGGTTCTTC. It specifies CASSLAGTGWFF. The chain carries TRBV12-3 or TRBV12-4 and TRBJ2-1; TRBD1 matches 9 bases. V dropped 3 bases and J dropped 15; count of bases not matched to a gene: 6. The CDR3 loop spans 12 amino acids.

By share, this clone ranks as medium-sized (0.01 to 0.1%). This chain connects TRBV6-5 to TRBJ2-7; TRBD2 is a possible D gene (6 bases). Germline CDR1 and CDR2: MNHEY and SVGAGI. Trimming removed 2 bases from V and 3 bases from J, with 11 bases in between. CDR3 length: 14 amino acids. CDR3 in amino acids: CASSYRDWDYEQYF. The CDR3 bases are TGTGCCAGCAGTTACCGGGACTGGGACTACGAGCAGTACTTC.